Listed below are T cell receptor beta chains from one sample, sequenced in a study of PD-L1 blockade in urothelial cancer. The data were produced by immunoSEQ multiplex PCR, yet TCRdb's version contains in-frame clones alone and is incomplete. The data hold 31,000 or so clones, with about 89% observed a single time. The specimen comprised PBMCs, sampled around atezolizumab (anti-PD-L1) treatment. These receptors originate from an elderly man with urothelial cancer. Both conserved end residues are part of each CDR3. A D gene is named only where the DNA matches it firmly. Rows give clone size only sometimes, using once, few, many, or a class for an expanded clone.

clone size,V gene,D gene,J gene,CDR3 DNA,CDR3 protein
.,TRBV11-3,.,TRBJ2-1,TGTGCCAGCAGCTTGGACGGGAGTAATGAGCAGTTCTTC,CASSLDGSNEQFF
.,TRBV7-2,TRBD2,TRBJ2-1,TGTGCCAGCAGCTTGCTGAGCGGGAAGGGGTCCTACAATGAGCAGTTCTTC,CASSLLSGKGSYNEQFF
once,TRBV19,.,TRBJ1-5,TGTGCCAGTAGTATGGAGGGATTTGGGAATCAGCCCCAGCATTTT,CASSMEGFGNQPQHF
.,TRBV7-9,.,TRBJ1-2,TGTGCCAGCAGCGCCAAGGACACCGGGGGGTCTCTAAGTGGCTACACCTTC,CASSAKDTGGSLSGYTF
.,TRBV19,.,TRBJ1-1,TGTGCCAGCTCTCACTTGACAGCCTTGAACACTGAAGCTTTCTTT,CASSHLTALNTEAFF
.,TRBV11-2,.,TRBJ2-3,TGTGCCAGCAGCTCTAACGGAGTTGGGGATACGCAGTATTTT,CASSSNGVGDTQYF
.,TRBV2,TRBD1,TRBJ2-6,TGTGCCAGCAGTGGACAGGGTGCAGGGGCCAACGTCCTGACTTTC,CASSGQGAGANVLTF
.,TRBV18,TRBD2,TRBJ2-1,TGTGCCAGCTCACCACCGACCGGACAGAGGACTAGCGGGAACTACAATGAGCAGTTCTTC,CASSPPTGQRTSGNYNEQFF
.,TRBV12-5,.,TRBJ2-1,TGTGCTAGTGGTTTGACTAGCTATGAGCAGTTCTTC,CASGLTSYEQFF
few,TRBV15,TRBD2,TRBJ2-5,TGTGCCACCAGGAGTAGCGGGACGTCGGGGACCCAGTACTTC,CATRSSGTSGTQYF
.,TRBV19,TRBD2,TRBJ2-5,TGTGCCAGTAGTTCTAGCGGGACCACATGGGTGGAGACCCAGTACTTC,CASSSSGTTWVETQYF
.,TRBV14,.,TRBJ1-2,TGTGCCAGCAGCCAAGATTGGGGGGTGATTAACTATGGCTACACCTTC,CASSQDWGVINYGYTF
.,TRBV30,TRBD1,TRBJ1-1,TGTGCCTGGAGTCTGCGGGACAGGGTAGACACTGAAGCTTTCTTT,CAWSLRDRVDTEAFF
.,TRBV6-5,.,TRBJ1-1,TGTGCCAGCAGTCCTACGGGTAACACTGAAGCTTTCTTT,CASSPTGNTEAFF
.,TRBV21-1,.,TRBJ1-5,TGTGCCAGCAGCAAAGCGCTGGACAGGGGTCGTGTGAGTAATCAGCCCCAGCATTTT,CASSKALDRGRVSNQPQHF
.,TRBV5-1,TRBD2,TRBJ2-7,TGCGCCAGCAGCTTGGCCGGAGCTAGCGGCGAGCAGTACTTC,CASSLAGASGEQYF
.,TRBV6-1,TRBD2,TRBJ2-1,TGTGCCAGCAGTGAATCGCCTAGCGGTGGGGATGAGCAGTTCTTC,CASSESPSGGDEQFF
.,TRBV19,TRBD2,TRBJ2-7,TGTGCCAGTAGTATATTGGCTAGCGGATCTGGGCGGGAGCAGTACTTC,CASSILASGSGREQYF
.,TRBV7-9,TRBD2,TRBJ2-5,TGTGCCAGCAGCTTAACTAGCGGGAGGGAGACGGAGACCCAGTACTTC,CASSLTSGRETETQYF
.,TRBV6-5,.,TRBJ2-2,TGTGCCAGCAGTCCCGTCAGAACCGGGGAGCTGTTTTTT,CASSPVRTGELFF
.,TRBV6-5,TRBD1,TRBJ2-4,TGTGCCAGCAGTTACCGGACAGGGGGCATTCAGTACTTC,CASSYRTGGIQYF
.,TRBV7-2,TRBD1,TRBJ2-1,TGTGCCAGCAGCCCCGAGGGACAGGGTAGGAGGCAGTTCTTC,CASSPEGQGRRQFF
.,TRBV5-1,.,TRBJ2-4,TGCGCCAGCAGCTGGGAGACAGGGAGGAAAGACATTCAGTACTTC,CASSWETGRKDIQYF
.,TRBV28,TRBD1,TRBJ2-7,TGTGCCAGCAGCCTCGGACAGGGGGGCTCCTACGAGCAGTACTTC,CASSLGQGGSYEQYF
.,TRBV4-1,TRBD2,TRBJ2-3,TGCGCCAGCAGCCGATCTAGCGGGGATACAGATACGCAGTATTTT,CASSRSSGDTDTQYF
.,TRBV7-6,.,TRBJ2-1,TGTGCCAGCAGCTTAGCTCTGGGCCACAGCTCCTACAATGAGCAGTTCTTC,CASSLALGHSSYNEQFF
.,TRBV4-3,.,TRBJ2-7,TGCGCCAGCAGCCCCCAAGAGGGCCGCATCTCCGAGCAGTACTTC,CASSPQEGRISEQYF
.,TRBV6-5,.,TRBJ2-5,TGTGCCAGCAGTTCCCGACTAGAGTTGGGGACCCAGTACTTC,CASSSRLELGTQYF
.,TRBV18,.,TRBJ1-2,TGTGCCAGCTCACTGAGCTCGGGCTACACCTTC,CASSLSSGYTF
.,TRBV7-9,TRBD2,TRBJ2-2,TGTGCCAGCAGCTTAGTAGCGGGAGTCGGGGAGCTGTTTTTT,CASSLVAGVGELFF
.,TRBV5-1,.,TRBJ1-1,TGCGCCAGCAGCTTTAATATGAACACTGAAGCTTTCTTT,CASSFNMNTEAFF
.,TRBV5-8,TRBD1,TRBJ1-1,TGTGCCAGCAGTCGATACCGACAGGGCGACACTGAAGCTTTCTTT,CASSRYRQGDTEAFF
.,TRBV2,TRBD1,TRBJ1-5,TGTGCCAGCAGTTCAGACAGGGTGCAGCCCCAGCATTTT,CASSSDRVQPQHF
.,TRBV10-3,.,TRBJ2-5,TGTGCCATCAGTGCCCGGGACAACCAAGAGACCCAGTACTTC,CAISARDNQETQYF
.,TRBV28,TRBD1,TRBJ1-1,TGTGCCAGCAGTCTCACTGGGACAGGAATTGAAGCTTTCTTT,CASSLTGTGIEAFF
.,TRBV30,TRBD2,TRBJ2-1,TGTGCCTGGAGTTCGGTAGCGGGAGTGTACAATGAGCAGTTCTTC,CAWSSVAGVYNEQFF
.,TRBV5-1,.,TRBJ1-2,TGCGCCAGCAGACGCCCACGGGAGGACGGCTACACCTTC,CASRRPREDGYTF
once,TRBV6-5,TRBD1,TRBJ1-5,TGTGCCAGCAGTATAGGACAGGGGGCCCGTCAGCCCCAGCATTTT,CASSIGQGARQPQHF
.,TRBV10-3,TRBD1,TRBJ2-3,TGTGCCATCAACCAGGGGGCCACAGATACGCAGTATTTT,CAINQGATDTQYF